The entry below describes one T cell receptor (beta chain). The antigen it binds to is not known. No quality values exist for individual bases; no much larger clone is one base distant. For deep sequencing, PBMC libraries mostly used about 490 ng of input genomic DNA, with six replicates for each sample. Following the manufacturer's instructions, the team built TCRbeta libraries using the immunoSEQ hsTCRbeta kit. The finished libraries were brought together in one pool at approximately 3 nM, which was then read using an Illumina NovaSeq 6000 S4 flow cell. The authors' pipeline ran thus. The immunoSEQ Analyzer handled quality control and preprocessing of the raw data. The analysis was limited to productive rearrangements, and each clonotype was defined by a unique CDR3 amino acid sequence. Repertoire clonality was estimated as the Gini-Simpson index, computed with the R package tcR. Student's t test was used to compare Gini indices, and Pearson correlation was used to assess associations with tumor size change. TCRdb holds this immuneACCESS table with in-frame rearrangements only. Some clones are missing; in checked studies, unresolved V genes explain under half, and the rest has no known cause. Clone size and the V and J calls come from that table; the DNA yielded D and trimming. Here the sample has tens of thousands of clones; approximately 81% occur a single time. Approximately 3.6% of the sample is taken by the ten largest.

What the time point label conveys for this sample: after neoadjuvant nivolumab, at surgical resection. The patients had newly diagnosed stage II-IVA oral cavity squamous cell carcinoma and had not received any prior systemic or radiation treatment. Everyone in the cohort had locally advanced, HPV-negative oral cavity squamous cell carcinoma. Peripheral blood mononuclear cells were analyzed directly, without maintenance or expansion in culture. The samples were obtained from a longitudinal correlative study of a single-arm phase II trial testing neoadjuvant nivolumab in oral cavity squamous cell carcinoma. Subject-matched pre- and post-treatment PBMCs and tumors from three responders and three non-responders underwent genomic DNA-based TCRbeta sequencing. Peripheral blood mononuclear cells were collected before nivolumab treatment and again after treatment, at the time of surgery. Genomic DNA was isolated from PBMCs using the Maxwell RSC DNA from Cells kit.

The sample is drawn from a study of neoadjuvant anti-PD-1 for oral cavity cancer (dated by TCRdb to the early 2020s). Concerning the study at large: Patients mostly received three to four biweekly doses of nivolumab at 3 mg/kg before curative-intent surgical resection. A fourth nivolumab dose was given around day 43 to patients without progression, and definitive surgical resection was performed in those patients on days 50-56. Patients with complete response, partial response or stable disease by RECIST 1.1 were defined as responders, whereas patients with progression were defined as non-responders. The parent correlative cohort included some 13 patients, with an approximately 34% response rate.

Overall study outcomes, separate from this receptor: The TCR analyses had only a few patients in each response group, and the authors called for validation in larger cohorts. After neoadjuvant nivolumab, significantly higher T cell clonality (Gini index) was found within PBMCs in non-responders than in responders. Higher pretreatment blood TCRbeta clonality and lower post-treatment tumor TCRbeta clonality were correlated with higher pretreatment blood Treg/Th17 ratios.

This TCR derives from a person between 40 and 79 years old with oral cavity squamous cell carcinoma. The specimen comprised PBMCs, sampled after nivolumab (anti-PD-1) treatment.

The CDR3 protein: CASSLAGGKGHEQYF. The sequenced DNA: TGCGCCAGCAGCTTGGCCGGGGGGAAAGGTCACGAGCAGTACTTC. Rearrangement joined TRBV5-1 to TRBJ2-7; the central 7 bases match TRBD2. CDR1 and CDR2, looked up from the germline V gene, are SGHRS and YFSETQ. The CDR3 goes from the cysteine to the phenylalanine over 15 residues. The CDR3 DNA has 45 bases and is translated from base 1. V is trimmed back by 0 bases and J by 5 bases, and the junction contains 8 bases that no gene match accounts for. Joined to the reference TRBV5-1 and TRBJ2-7 proteins, this CDR3 gives the full variable domain: KAGVTQTPRYLIKTRGQQVTLSCSPISGHRSVSWYQQTPGQGLQFLFEYFSETQRNKGNFPGRFSGRQFSNSRSEMNVSTLELGDSALYLCASSLAGGKGHEQYFGPGTRLTVT.